The clone carrying this T cell receptor beta chain was seen only a few times. Its matching antigen is unknown. These data are taken from a study of vaccination and CD4 T cells after COVID-19. For the study at large: At a median approximately 71 days (range 14 to 241) after dose two, post-vaccine samples were obtained. In culture, cells were exposed to overlapping spike peptides from SARS-CoV-2, HCoV-NL63, HCoV-OC43 and HCoV-229E.

Noted treatment: approximately 9-day PBMC culture with coronavirus spike peptide pools or control peptides (ViraFEST assay). PCR-confirmed positives ranged from March to December 2020, preceding US Alpha, Beta and Delta variants. The V gene's germline CDR1 is SEHNR and CDR2 FQNEAQ (reference sequence). V gave up 1 base and J gave up 1 base, with 10 bases separating them. The CDR3 is 15 residues long. Scientists ran DNA taken from cultured CD4+ T cells through the Oncomine TCR Beta short-read assay for sequencing. Each CDR3 protein is one row after TCRdb ran MiXCR on the PCR reads. The sample carries some 16,000 distinct CDR3 sequences, 45% to 55% recorded once.

J is TRBJ2-5 and V is TRBV7-9; D unresolved. This TCR came from a human donor who had recovered from COVID-19. Sequences were derived from CD4+ T cells from blood, cultured in vitro, sampled before SARS-CoV-2 vaccination. CDR3 DNA: TGTGCCAGCAGCTTAGAGTTATCAGTCCAAGAGACCCAGTACTTC. Its protein product is CASSLELSVQETQYF.